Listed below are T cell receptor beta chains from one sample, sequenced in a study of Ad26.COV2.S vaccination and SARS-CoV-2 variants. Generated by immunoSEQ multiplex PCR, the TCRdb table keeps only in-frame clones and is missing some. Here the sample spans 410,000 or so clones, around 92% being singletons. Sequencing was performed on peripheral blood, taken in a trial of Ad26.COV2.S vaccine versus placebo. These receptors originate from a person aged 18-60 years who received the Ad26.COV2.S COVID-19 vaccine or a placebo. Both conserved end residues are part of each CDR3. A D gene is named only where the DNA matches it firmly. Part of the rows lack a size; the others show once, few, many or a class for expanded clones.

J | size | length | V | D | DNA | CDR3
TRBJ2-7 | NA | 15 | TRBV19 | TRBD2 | TGTGCCAGTAGTATCGGTGGGGGGGGCTCCTACGAGCAGTACTTC | CASSIGGGGSYEQYF
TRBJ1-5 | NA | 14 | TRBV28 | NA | TGTGCCAGCAAACCAGGTTATAGCAATCAGCCCCAGCATTTT | CASKPGYSNQPQHF
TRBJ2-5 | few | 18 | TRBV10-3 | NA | TGTGCCATCAGTGAGTCCGAAACAGGGCTTATGTTGACCGAGACCCAGTACTTC | CAISESETGLMLTETQYF
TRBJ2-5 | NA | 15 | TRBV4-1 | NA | TGCGCCAGCAGCCACGGACTACAGGGCCAAGAGACCCAGTACTTC | CASSHGLQGQETQYF
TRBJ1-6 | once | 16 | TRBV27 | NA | TGTGCCAGCAGTCCTCCGATAAATCGTAATAATTCACCCCTCCACTTT | CASSPPINRNNSPLHF
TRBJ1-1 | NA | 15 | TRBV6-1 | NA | TGTGCCAGCAGTGAGCCGTACAGGGTGAACACTGAAGCTTTCTTT | CASSEPYRVNTEAFF
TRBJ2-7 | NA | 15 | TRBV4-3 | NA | TGCGCCAGCAGCCAAGAAGGGGGTTCCCCCTACGAGCAGTACTTC | CASSQEGGSPYEQYF
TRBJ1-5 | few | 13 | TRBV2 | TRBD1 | TGTGCCAGCAGTGGAGGGGGCTGGCAGCCCCAGCATTTT | CASSGGGWQPQHF
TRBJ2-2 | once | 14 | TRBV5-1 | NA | TGCGCCAGCAGCTTGGACTCGAACACCGGGGAGCTGTTTTTT | CASSLDSNTGELFF
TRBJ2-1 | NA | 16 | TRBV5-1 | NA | TGCGCCAGCAGCTTGGAGCCCCGTGCCGGTGGCAATGAGCAGTTCTTC | CASSLEPRAGGNEQFF
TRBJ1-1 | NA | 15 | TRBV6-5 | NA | TGTGCCAGCAGTTACGGGAAACTCAGGGACACTGAAGCTTTCTTT | CASSYGKLRDTEAFF
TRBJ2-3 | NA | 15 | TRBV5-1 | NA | TGCGCCAGCAGCTTGGGGGACATATCCACAGATACGCAGTATTTT | CASSLGDISTDTQYF
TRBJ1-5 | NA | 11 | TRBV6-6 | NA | TGTGCCAGCAGTTACTCCCAGGTCCAGCATTTT | CASSYSQVQHF
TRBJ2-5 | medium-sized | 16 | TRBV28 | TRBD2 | TGTGCCAGCAGTTTATATACTAGCGGGGGGATAGGGACCCAGTACTTC | CASSLYTSGGIGTQYF
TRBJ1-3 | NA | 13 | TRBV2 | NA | TGTGCCAGCCGCACCGGGGAGATCTACACCATATATTTT | CASRTGEIYTIYF
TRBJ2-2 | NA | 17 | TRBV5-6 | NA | TGTGCCAGCAGCCCACCCCCGCGGGCCTGGGGCACCGGGGAGCTGTTTTTT | CASSPPPRAWGTGELFF
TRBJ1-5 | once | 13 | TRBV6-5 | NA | TGTGCCAGCAGTTACTCTAAGGTCCAGCCCCAGCATTTT | CASSYSKVQPQHF
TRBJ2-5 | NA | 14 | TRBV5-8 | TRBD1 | TGTGCCAGCAGCTCCTCGGACAGGGAAGAGACCCAGTACTTC | CASSSSDREETQYF
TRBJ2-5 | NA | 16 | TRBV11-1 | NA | TGTGCCAGCAGCTTAGCGGCGGCTGGGCCCCGAGAGACCCAGTACTTC | CASSLAAAGPRETQYF
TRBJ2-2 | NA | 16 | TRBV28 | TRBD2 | TGTGCCAGCCCGAGACTAGCGGGGTGGCACCACGGGGAGCTGTTTTTT | CASPRLAGWHHGELFF
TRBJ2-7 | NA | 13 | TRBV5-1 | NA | TGCGCCAGCGGCGAGGGAAGCTCCTACGAGCAGTACTTC | CASGEGSSYEQYF
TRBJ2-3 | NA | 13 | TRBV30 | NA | TGTGCCTGGAAGCACTGGGGCACAGATACGCAGTATTTT | CAWKHWGTDTQYF
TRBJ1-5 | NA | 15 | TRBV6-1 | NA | TGTGCCAGCAGTGAACCCGTCCGACACGATCAGCCCCAGCATTTT | CASSEPVRHDQPQHF
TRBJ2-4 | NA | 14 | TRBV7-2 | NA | TGTGCCAGCAGCTTCGACAGACTCCCAAACATTCAGTACTTC | CASSFDRLPNIQYF
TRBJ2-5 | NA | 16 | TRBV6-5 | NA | TGTGCCAGCAGTTTTCGGGGACCTAGGGTGGGAGAGACCCAGTACTTC | CASSFRGPRVGETQYF
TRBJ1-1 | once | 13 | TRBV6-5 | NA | TGTGCCAGCAGTTACGGGTGGGACACTGAAGCTTTCTTT | CASSYGWDTEAFF
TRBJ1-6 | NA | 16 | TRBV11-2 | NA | TGTGCCAGCAGCTTAAGGGGCGATTTGCGAAATTCACCCCTCCACTTT | CASSLRGDLRNSPLHF
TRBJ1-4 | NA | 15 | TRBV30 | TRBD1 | TGTGCCTGGAGCGACCTCAGGGGGGCGGGCGAAAAACTGTTTTTT | CAWSDLRGAGEKLFF
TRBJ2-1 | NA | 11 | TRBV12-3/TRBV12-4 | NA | TGTGCCAGCAGTTTGCTCAATGAGCAGTTCTTC | CASSLLNEQFF
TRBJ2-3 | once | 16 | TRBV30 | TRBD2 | TGTGCCTGGAGTGTACAACTAGCGCTAGGCACAGATACGCAGTATTTT | CAWSVQLALGTDTQYF
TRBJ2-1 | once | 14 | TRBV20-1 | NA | TGCAGTGCTAGTAGGGTAGCCTCCTACAATGAGCAGTTCTTC | CSASRVASYNEQFF
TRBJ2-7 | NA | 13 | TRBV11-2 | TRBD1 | TGTGCCAGCAGCCAGGGACAGGCCTACGAGCAGTACTTC | CASSQGQAYEQYF
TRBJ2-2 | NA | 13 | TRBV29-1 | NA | TGCAGCGTTGCCGGAGCCCACACCGGGGAGCTGTTTTTT | CSVAGAHTGELFF
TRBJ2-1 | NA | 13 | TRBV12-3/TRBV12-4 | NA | TGTGCCAGCAGGGACTACCCCTACAATGAGCAGTTCTTC | CASRDYPYNEQFF